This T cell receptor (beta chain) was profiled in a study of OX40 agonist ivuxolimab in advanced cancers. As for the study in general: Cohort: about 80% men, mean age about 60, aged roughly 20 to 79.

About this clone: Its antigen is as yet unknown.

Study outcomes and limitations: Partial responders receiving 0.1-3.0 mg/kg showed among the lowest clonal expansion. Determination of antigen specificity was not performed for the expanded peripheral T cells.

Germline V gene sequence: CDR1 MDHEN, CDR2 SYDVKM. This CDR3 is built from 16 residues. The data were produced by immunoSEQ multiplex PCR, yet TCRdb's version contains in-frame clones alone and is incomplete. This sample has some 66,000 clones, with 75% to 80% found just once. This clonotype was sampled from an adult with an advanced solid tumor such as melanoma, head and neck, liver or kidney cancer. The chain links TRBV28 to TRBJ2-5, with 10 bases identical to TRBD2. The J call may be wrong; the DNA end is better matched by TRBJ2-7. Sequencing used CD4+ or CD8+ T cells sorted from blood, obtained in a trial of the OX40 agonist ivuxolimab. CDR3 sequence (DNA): TGTGCCAGCAGGACACACCTAGCGGGAGTGGCCTACGAGCAGTACTTC. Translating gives CASRTHLAGVAYEQYF.